These 7 T cell receptor beta chains share one sample of origin, sequenced in a study of molecular identifiers for immune sequencing clone quantification. TCRdb reprocessed the PCR reads with MiXCR, giving one entry per CDR3 protein. The table includes some 320,000 distinct CDR3 sequences, 20% to 25% detected once. Sequenced sample: naive CD8+ T cells from blood, with Jurkat cell RNA spiked in. Documented subset: FACS-sorted CD8+CD4-CCR7+CD45RA+ naive T cells. The receptors stem from a human donor in good health. Some libraries in this study had Jurkat cell RNA spiked in.

This clonotype was seen ten or more times. This rearrangement joins TRBV9 to TRBJ2-2; no clear D. The CDR3 is 14 residues long. Per the germline V gene, CDR1 is SGDLS and CDR2 is YYNGEE. V was cut by 4 bases and J by 6 bases, with 13 bases left in between. This CDR3 is CASSNPFRPGELFF. The CDR3 nucleotides read TGTGCCAGCAGCAACCCCTTTAGGCCCGGGGAGCTGTTTTTT. Full variable domain (missing parts from reference TRBV9 and TRBJ2-2): DSGVTQTPKHLITATGQRVTLRCSPRSGDLSVYWYQQSLDQGLQFLIQYYNGEERAKGNILERFSAQQFPDLHSELNLSSLELGDSALYFCASSNPFRPGELFFGEGSRLTVL.

This clonotype was seen only once. A single base separates this from a much larger clone, so it may be a read error. V and J are TRBV5-6 and TRBJ1-2; unclear D gene. Trimming removed 0 bases from V and 8 bases from J, with 11 bases in between. The CDR3 has 13 residues. Looked up from germline, CDR1 is SGHDT and CDR2 is YYEEEE. The CDR3 sequence is CASSLVETPGYTF. In nucleotides, the CDR3 is TGTGCCAGCAGCTTGGTGGAAACACCCGGCTACACCTTC.

This clonotype showed up many times. The genes are TRBV12-3 or TRBV12-4 and TRBJ2-1, with D maybe TRBD2 (6 bases). CDR3 length: 12 residues. V dropped 4 bases and J dropped 12 bases, with 13 bases sitting between them. The CDR3 loop reads CASSSGGVPQFF. In nucleotides, the CDR3 is TGTGCCAGCAGTTCTGGAGGGGTCCCGCAGTTCTTC.

At least ten counts were recorded for this clonotype. The chain recombines TRBV7-9 with TRBJ2-3, with 8 bases that match TRBD1. The CDR3 extends over 15 amino acids. Germline CDR1 reads SEHNR; CDR2 reads FQNEAQ (reference sequence). The junction had 7 bases not matched to a gene; V was cut back by 5 bases and J by 3 bases. CDR3 nucleotides: TGTGCCAGCAGCCTTCGGACAGGGTGGACAGATACGCAGTATTTT. This sequence encodes CASSLRTGWTDTQYF.

The J gene is TRBJ2-3, the V gene TRBV20-1, with 13 nucleotides matching TRBD2. The CDR3 sequence is 17 residues long. From germline, CDR1 is DFQATT and CDR2 SNEGSKA (reference sequence). The V and J ends lost 1 base and 8 bases, in that order; junction bases with no gene match: 12. CDR3 residues: CSARARGLAGVGGTQYF. The CDR3 DNA sequence: TGCAGTGCTAGAGCCCGAGGACTAGCGGGGGTGGGCGGTACGCAGTATTTT.

This clonotype was observed many times. The rearrangement joins TRBV20-1 to TRBJ1-1, with unresolved D. The CDR3 contains 12 residues. The germline V gene encodes CDR1 DFQATT and CDR2 SNEGSKA (reference sequence). V shed 0 bases and J shed 5 bases, with 7 bases lying between them. CDR3 region: CSARDYGTEAFF. The DNA of the CDR3 is TGCAGTGCTAGAGATTACGGGACTGAAGCTTTCTTT.

This chain uses TRBV4-1 with TRBJ2-7; D is unclear. Germline-derived CDR1 and CDR2 are MGHRA and YSYEKL. The CDR3 spans 14 residues. The ends were cut back, 6 bases at V and 1 base at J, with 13 bases in the middle. CDR3 in DNA: TGCGCCAGCAGGGAAACGGCTATTTCCTACGAGCAGTACTTC. Translating it yields CASRETAISYEQYF.